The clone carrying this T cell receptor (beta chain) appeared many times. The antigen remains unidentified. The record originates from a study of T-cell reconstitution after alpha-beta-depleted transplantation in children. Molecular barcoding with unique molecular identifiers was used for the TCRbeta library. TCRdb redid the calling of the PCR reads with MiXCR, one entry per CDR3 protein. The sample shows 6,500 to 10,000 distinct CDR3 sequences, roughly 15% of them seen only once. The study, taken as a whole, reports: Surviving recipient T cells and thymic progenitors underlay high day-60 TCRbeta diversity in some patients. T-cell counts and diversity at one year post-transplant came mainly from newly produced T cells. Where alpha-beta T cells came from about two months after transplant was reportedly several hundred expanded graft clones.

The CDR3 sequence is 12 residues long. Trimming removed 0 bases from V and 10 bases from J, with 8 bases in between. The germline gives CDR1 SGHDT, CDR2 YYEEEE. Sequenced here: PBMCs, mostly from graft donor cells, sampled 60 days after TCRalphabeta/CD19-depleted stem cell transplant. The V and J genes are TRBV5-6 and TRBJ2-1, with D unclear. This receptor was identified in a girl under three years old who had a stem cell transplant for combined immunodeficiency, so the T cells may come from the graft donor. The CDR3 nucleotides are TGTGCCAGCAGCTTGGGGGGTAACGAGCAGTTCTTC. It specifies CASSLGGNEQFF.